The text below deals with one T cell receptor (beta chain). What antigen it recognizes has not been identified. Per-base quality was not reported, and no clone a single base away is much larger than it. Reading the germline V gene (reference sequence) gives CDR1 LNHDA and CDR2 SQIVND. The CDR3 has 13 amino acids, counting the end cysteine and phenylalanine. Only the CDR3 part of the read is kept: 39 bases, read in frame from the first base. Trimming at the junction amounts to 6 bases on V and 7 bases on J, and the germline ends lie 13 bases apart. TCRbeta CDR3 regions were amplified from genomic DNA using the immunoSEQ Assay, a bias-controlled multiplex PCR. Regarding the original processing steps: Within the assay, amplification of reference gene primers was used to estimate how many nucleated cells each sample contained. To quantify the absolute abundance of each unique TCRbeta CDR3 rearrangement, sequence reads were collapsed and filtered. For each sample, productive Simpson clonality was calculated as the square root of Simpson's diversity index across productive rearrangements. TCRdb provides this immuneACCESS table in a form limited to in-frame rearrangements. Some clones are lacking; in checked studies, under half of them reflect an unresolved V gene, and why the rest are absent is not known. V, J and clone size reflect that table, while D and trimming were determined from the DNA. Present in this sample are about 140,000 clones, about four fifths of which were seen just once. The ten largest clones capture about 12% of the sample.

The collaborating institutions used their own protocols to collect whole blood in K2EDTA tubes. Collaborator samples were shipped for TCRbeta analysis as frozen whole blood, isolated PBMCs, or DNA extracted from either sample type. These data belong to a study of blood T cell repertoires in COVID-19 (dated by TCRdb to the early 2020s). In terms of the full investigation: Samples from collaborators originated in the United States, Italy and Spain and spanned both the acute and convalescent phases of COVID-19. Subjects who had been exposed to COVID-19, were actively infected with it, or had recovered from it provided the deeply sampled blood TCRbeta repertoires that made up the dataset. Nearly every sample came with metadata listing a de-identified subject ID, COVID-19 status, age in years and sex. The samples were drawn from the first 160 participants of the ongoing ImmuneRACE study and from some 1,300 subjects provided by 6 global collaborators. HLA class I and class II types, where available, came from metadata supplied by the sample provider rather than from assay-based typing. The material from the prospective study consisted of cDNA or gDNA derived from T cells, B-cell-depleted T cells, or PBMCs. A freely available public database, intended as a resource for researchers studying the immune response to SARS-CoV-2, is where the repertoires were released.

Beyond this particular receptor, the publication reports: The amount of clinical and demographic metadata varied by source and participant and was provided uncurated.

This TCR was recovered from a man older than 75 with acute or convalescent COVID-19. The chain is made from TRBV19 and TRBJ1-5; the D gene assignment is ambiguous. The specimen sequenced was peripheral blood. The DNA sequence reads TGTGCCAGTAGATCTCAAACCCTACAGCCCCAGCATTTT. Its protein reads: CASRSQTLQPQHF.